Shown below are 30 T cell receptor beta chains from a single sample sequenced in a study of OX40 agonist ivuxolimab in advanced cancers. Data came from immunoSEQ multiplex PCR; TCRdb stores just in-frame clones and leaves some out. The data show about 100,000 clones, roughly 90% seen once. Material: CD4+ or CD8+ T cells sorted from blood, obtained in a trial of the OX40 agonist ivuxolimab. All receptors come from an adult with an advanced solid tumor such as melanoma, head and neck, liver or kidney cancer.

V gene TRBV5-6 combines with J gene TRBJ1-2; a weak D match, TRBD1 (6 bases). Germline V gene sequence: CDR1 SGHDT, CDR2 YYEEEE. The ends were cut back, 6 bases at V and 1 base at J, with 10 bases in the middle. The CDR3 consists of 13 residues. The CDR3 nucleotides read TGTGCCAGCACCAGGGGACTTAACTATGGCTACACCTTC. It yields the protein CASTRGLNYGYTF. The entire variable domain, with the rest obtained from reference TRBV5-6 and TRBJ1-2, is as follows: DAGVTQSPTHLIKTRGQQVTLRCSPKSGHDTVSWYQQALGQGPQFIFQYYEEEERQRGNFPDRFSGHQFPNYSSELNVNALLLGDSALYLCASTRGLNYGYTFGSGTRLTVV.

This chain links TRBV30 with TRBJ2-1; 13 bases map to TRBD2. There are 16 residues in the CDR3. CDR1 and CDR2 from the germline V gene are GTSNPN and SVGIG (reference sequence). The junction had 16 bases not matched to a gene; V was cut back by 2 bases and J by 15 bases. The CDR3 loop is CAWSTRLAGGGGLPFF. DNA of the CDR3: TGTGCCTGGAGTACAAGACTAGCGGGAGGAGGGGGGCTGCCGTTCTTC.

V gene TRBV28 combines with J gene TRBJ2-7, with 7 bases matching TRBD1. The V gene's germline CDR1 is MDHEN and CDR2 SYDVKM. The CDR3 has 15 residues. J gave up 0 bases and V 7 bases, and 9 bases lay outside the gene matches. The CDR3 nucleotides read TGTGCCAGCATTGACGGGACAGCGGTCTCCTACGAGCAGTACTTC. Its protein product is CASIDGTAVSYEQYF.

V and J are TRBV5-6 and TRBJ2-2; 7 bases map to TRBD1. V trimming: 4 bases; J trimming: 1 base; junction bases outside the gene matches: 4. CDR1 SGHDT and CDR2 YYEEEE come from the germline V gene. The CDR3 is made up of 15 amino acids. CDR3 residues: CASSVGQLNTGELFF. CDR3 in DNA: TGTGCCAGCAGCGTGGGACAGCTGAACACCGGGGAGCTGTTTTTT. The whole variable domain, filled in from reference TRBV5-6 and TRBJ2-2, reads DAGVTQSPTHLIKTRGQQVTLRCSPKSGHDTVSWYQQALGQGPQFIFQYYEEEERQRGNFPDRFSGHQFPNYSSELNVNALLLGDSALYLCASSVGQLNTGELFFGEGSRLTVL.

The chain combines TRBV5-6 with TRBJ2-1, with TRBD2 matching 12 bases. CDR3 length: 16 amino acids. Germline V CDR1 and CDR2: SGHDT, YYEEEE. V lost 4 bases, J lost 9 bases, and 11 bases stayed unmatched. CDR3 nucleotides: TGTGCCAGCAGCCCTGGACTAGCGGGAAGAGATACTGAGCAGTTCTTC. It codes for CASSPGLAGRDTEQFF.

V and J are TRBV7-9 and TRBJ1-1, with D perhaps TRBD1 (6 bases). Per the germline V gene, CDR1 is SEHNR and CDR2 is FQNEAQ (reference sequence). V lost 1 base and J 5 bases, leaving 14 bases between the germline ends. This CDR3 comprises 15 residues. The CDR3 loop is CASSLEGGRVTEAFF. CDR3 nucleotide sequence: TGTGCCAGCAGCTTAGAGGGGGGAAGGGTGACTGAAGCTTTCTTT.

The CDR3 reads CASSSGGLAGISYNEQFF. The DNA of the CDR3 is TGTGCCAGCAGCTCAGGGGGACTAGCGGGTATCTCCTACAATGAGCAGTTCTTC. This chain connects TRBV5-4 to TRBJ2-1; 12 bases fit TRBD2. Germline-derived CDR1 and CDR2 are SGHNT and YYREEE (reference sequence). The CDR3 runs to 18 residues. V lost 3 bases, J lost 0 bases, and 7 bases stayed unmatched.

The chain links TRBV4-3 to TRBJ2-2; a weak D match, TRBD2 (6 bases). Looked up from germline, CDR1 is LGHNA and CDR2 is YSLEER. Trimming took 2 bases from V and 4 from J, leaving 8 bases between them. This CDR3 has 14 amino acids. CDR3 sequence: CASSQLGGTGELFF. CDR3 DNA sequence: TGCGCCAGCAGCCAATTGGGAGGCACCGGGGAGCTGTTTTTT.

This rearrangement joins TRBV2 to TRBJ2-7, with 11 bases lining up with TRBD2. Germline CDR1 reads SNHLY; CDR2 reads FYNNEI. The CDR3 is made up of 14 amino acids. J lost 5 bases, V lost 9 bases, and 9 bases had no gene match. The CDR3 reads CARAASGGRDEQYF. CDR3 in DNA: TGTGCCAGAGCGGCTAGCGGGGGGAGGGACGAGCAGTACTTC.

V gene TRBV6-1 combines with J gene TRBJ2-1; TRBD2 aligns across 7 bases. The length of the CDR3 is 14 residues. Germline assignment: CDR1 MNHNS and CDR2 SASEGT. V was pared by 6 bases and J by 1 base, with 3 bases of the junction left unmatched. The CDR3 reads CASRLGGSYNEQFF. The CDR3 DNA sequence: TGTGCCAGCAGACTGGGAGGGTCCTACAATGAGCAGTTCTTC.

The CDR3 protein is CASSRLLNTEAFF. CDR3 DNA: TGTGCCAGCAGCAGACTTTTGAACACTGAAGCTTTCTTT. The chain links TRBV6-6 to TRBJ1-1; D gene uncertain. Trimming shortened V by 6 bases and J by 0 bases, and 8 bases separated the two germline ends. The CDR3 runs to 13 residues. CDR1 is MNHNY and CDR2 is SVGAGI in the germline V gene (reference sequence).

The chain links TRBV27 to TRBJ2-2; D is unclear. The CDR3 consists of 15 residues. CDR1 and CDR2 (germline): MNHEY, SMNVEV (reference sequence). Trimming took off 3 bases at V and 7 bases at J, with 15 bases between the two ends. The CDR3 reads CASSLRTPTVGELFF. In DNA form, the CDR3 reads TGTGCCAGCAGTTTGAGGACCCCGACCGTCGGGGAGCTGTTTTTT.

V is TRBV2 and J is TRBJ1-5; D gene ambiguous. V was pared by 6 bases and J by 5 bases, with 8 bases between. This CDR3 has 12 amino acids. Looked up from germline, CDR1 is SNHLY and CDR2 is FYNNEI. The DNA of the CDR3 is TGTGCCAGCAGGGTCACAGATCAGCCCCAGCATTTT. Translation: CASRVTDQPQHF.

The count of this clone is one. The genes are TRBV27 and TRBJ1-3; 8 bases line up with TRBD1. The junction had 6 bases not matched to a gene; V was cut back by 2 bases and J by 0 bases. Germline CDR1 and CDR2: MNHEY and SMNVEV (reference sequence). The CDR3 has 17 amino acids. CDR3: CASSLGQGPHSGNTIYF. CDR3 nucleotide sequence: TGTGCCAGCAGTTTAGGACAGGGACCACACTCTGGAAACACCATATATTTT.

The chain combines TRBV18 with TRBJ1-1; 9 bases align to TRBD1. CDR1 is KGHSH, CDR2 LQKENI, per germline. The CDR3 is 15 amino acids. Trimming cost V 6 bases and J 3 bases; bases outside gene matches: 8. The CDR3 loop reads CASSLGTGSDTEAFF. The CDR3 coding sequence is TGTGCCAGCTCTCTCGGGACAGGGAGCGACACTGAAGCTTTCTTT.

A single count supports this clone. The rearrangement links TRBV30 to TRBJ1-5; 8 positions match TRBD1. Per the germline V gene, CDR1 is GTSNPN and CDR2 is SVGIG (reference sequence). Trimming removed 0 bases from V and 2 bases from J; junction bases left unmatched: 0. CDR3 length: 14 residues. CDR3 DNA sequence: TGTGCCTGGAGTGTACAGGGGGGCAATCAGCCCCAGCATTTT. Residues: CAWSVQGGNQPQHF.

This chain connects TRBV5-6 to TRBJ2-4, with 12 bases lining up with TRBD2. Germline V gene sequence: CDR1 SGHDT, CDR2 YYEEEE. V gave up 2 bases and J gave up 8 bases; unmatched junction bases: 8. This CDR3 is built from 16 residues. The CDR3 loop reads CASSFYGLAGTDIQYF. The DNA for the CDR3 is TGTGCCAGCAGCTTTTACGGACTAGCGGGAACGGACATTCAGTACTTC.

The V and J genes are TRBV11-3 and TRBJ2-7, with 7 bases that match TRBD2. Germline V gene sequence: CDR1 SGHNT, CDR2 YENEEA. The CDR3 totals 15 residues. The J segment lost 1 base and the V segment lost 5 bases, leaving 8 bases of the junction unmatched. In DNA form, the CDR3 reads TGTGCCAGCAGCCCCCGGGGGGAGGCGTCCTACGAGCAGTACTTC. This gives the protein CASSPRGEASYEQYF. Full variable domain (outside the CDR3, taken from reference TRBV11-3 and TRBJ2-7): EAGVVQSPRYKIIEKKQPVAFWCNPISGHNTLYWYLQNLGQGPELLIRYENEEAVDDSQLPKDRFSAERLKGVDSTLKIQPAELGDSAVYLCASSPRGEASYEQYFGPGTRLTVT.

The CDR3 sequence: CASSLWGSGELFF. Written as DNA, the CDR3 is TGTGCCAGCAGCTTATGGGGGAGCGGGGAGCTGTTTTTT. The genes are TRBV7-3 and TRBJ2-2; either TRBD1 or TRBD2 may fit D (5 bases each). The CDR3 has 13 amino acids. From germline, CDR1 is SGHTA and CDR2 FQGTGA. V lost 2 bases and J 7 bases, leaving 8 bases between the germline ends.

The rearrangement joins TRBV6-6 to TRBJ2-7; D is uncertain. This CDR3 comprises 13 residues. The germline V gene has CDR1 MNHNY and CDR2 SVGAGI (reference sequence). Trimming pared 3 bases from V and 0 bases from J, leaving 6 bases between. CDR3 sequence reads: CASSYGFSYEQYF. The CDR3 DNA reads as TGTGCCAGCAGTTATGGTTTCTCCTACGAGCAGTACTTC.

The V call is TRBV4-3, the J call TRBJ1-1; the D gene is possibly TRBD1 (5 bases). Germline assignment: CDR1 LGHNA and CDR2 YSLEER. CDR3 length: 14 amino acids. V was pared by 2 bases and J by 5 bases, with 12 bases between. CDR3 loop: CASSQRGLGTEAFF. In DNA form, the CDR3 reads TGCGCCAGCAGCCAAAGGGGCCTCGGGACTGAAGCTTTCTTT.

The V gene is TRBV5-1, the J gene TRBJ1-6; D remains unclear. V lost 2 bases to trimming and J lost 12 bases, with 12 bases between them. The CDR3 is 13 amino acids. The germline gives CDR1 SGHRS, CDR2 YFSETQ. CDR3 sequence reads: CASSFTTSKPLHF. The CDR3 coding sequence is TGCGCCAGCAGCTTTACGACGTCGAAACCCCTCCACTTT.

This clone was picked up one time. This CDR3 is CASSLTGNQPQHF. The CDR3 DNA reads as TGCGCCAGCAGCTTGACAGGCAATCAGCCCCAGCATTTT. V usage is TRBV5-1 and J usage is TRBJ1-5; D is undetermined. The CDR3 has 13 amino acids. CDR1 SGHRS and CDR2 YFSETQ come from the germline V gene. V shed 1 base and J shed 2 bases, with 4 bases lying between them.

The chain links TRBV27 to TRBJ2-2; tentative D call: TRBD2 (5 bases). Germline V gene lookup returns CDR1 MNHEY and CDR2 SMNVEV (reference sequence). Deletions cut 5 bases from V and 2 bases from J, with 9 bases between. The CDR3 is 14 residues long. DNA of the CDR3: TGTGCCAGCAGTCCCCGGGGAAACACCGGGGAGCTGTTTTTT. Translated: CASSPRGNTGELFF.

This clone showed up just once. The rearrangement joins TRBV18 to TRBJ1-1; D uncertain. The V and J ends lost 4 bases and 0 bases respectively, with 18 bases between them. This CDR3 comprises 17 residues. Germline V gives CDR1 KGHSH, CDR2 LQKENI. The CDR3 is CASSLTRAVGMNTEAFF. In nucleotides, the CDR3 is TGTGCCAGCTCACTAACCCGGGCCGTGGGGATGAACACTGAAGCTTTCTTT.

The chain carries TRBV4-3 and TRBJ1-2, with D perhaps TRBD1 (5 bases). The V gene's germline CDR1 is LGHNA and CDR2 YSLEER. This CDR3 is 14 amino acids long. The ends were cut back, 0 bases at V and 7 bases at J, with 12 bases in the middle. CDR3 residues: CASSQDRVRAGYTF. The CDR3 DNA reads as TGCGCCAGCAGCCAAGATCGTGTCAGGGCTGGCTACACCTTC.

J is TRBJ2-2 and V is TRBV27; D is ambiguous. The ends were cut back, 6 bases at V and 5 bases at J, with 7 bases in the middle. CDR1 MNHEY and CDR2 SMNVEV come from the germline V gene (reference sequence). The CDR3 is 12 amino acids. DNA for the CDR3: TGTGCCAGCAGCCCTAGTACCGGGGAGCTGTTTTTT. It is translated as CASSPSTGELFF.

The gene calls are TRBV6-5 and TRBJ1-1; no definite D call. Germline CDR1 MNHEY, CDR2 SVGAGI. Trimming removed 7 bases from V and 2 bases from J, with 17 bases in between. This CDR3 is 15 amino acids long. In DNA form, the CDR3 reads TGTGCCAGCACACCAACACCTCCCCCCAACACTGAAGCTTTCTTT. Encoded protein: CASTPTPPPNTEAFF.

The chain employs TRBV19 and TRBJ1-5; 8 bases align to TRBD1. J was trimmed by 3 bases and V by 6 bases; bases with no gene match: 10. Germline-derived CDR1 and CDR2 are LNHDA and SQIVND (reference sequence). This CDR3 contains 16 residues. Here the CDR3 reads CASRRGQGADNQPQHF. CDR3 bases: TGTGCCAGTAGGAGAGGACAGGGCGCGGACAATCAGCCCCAGCATTTT. Variable domain in full (rest from reference TRBV19 and TRBJ1-5): DGGITQSPKYLFRKEGQNVTLSCEQNLNHDAMYWYRQDPGQGLRLIYYSQIVNDFQKGDIAEGYSVSREKKESFPLTVTSAQKNPTAFYLCASRRGQGADNQPQHFGDGTRLSIL.

The CDR3 DNA is TGTGCCAGCAGCGCTATTCGGGGGCCCGGGGAGCTGTTTTTT. It is translated as CASSAIRGPGELFF. The chain joins TRBV6-5 to TRBJ2-2; D tentatively reads TRBD1 or TRBD2 (6 bases each). The CDR3 has 14 amino acids. CDR1 and CDR2 (germline): MNHEY, SVGAGI. V dropped 6 bases and J dropped 6 bases, with 14 bases sitting between them.